This T cell receptor (beta chain) was identified in a study of shared clonotypes between healthy human individuals. Turning to the study itself: CD8 memory received one plate per donor, CD8 naive two, CD4 memory three and CD4 naive three.

Healthy adults negative for HIV, lacking recent acute infections or vaccinations, served as donors. Using immunoSEQ multiplex PCR, the repertoire was profiled, and TCRdb retains in-frame clones only, with some absent. Seen here are about 1.1 million clones, 70% to 80% observed once, and the top ten hold 0.89%. The CDR3 is 16 residues long. CDR1 and CDR2 from the germline V gene are LNHDA and SQIVND (reference sequence). The junction had 8 bases not matched to a gene; V was cut back by 3 bases and J by 2 bases. This clone was counted once. Its antigen is not known. Study-wide results and caveats: Sequencing depth was a factor that was expected to affect clonotype sharing among donors. It was observed that 5% to 6.5% of naive CD4 clonotypes were shared across a few donors.

The TCR comes from a man younger than 35 in good health. Some clones in this sample may be carry-over from other donors' samples. This chain connects TRBV19 to TRBJ2-3; 7 bases are a match to TRBD2. Sequencing used memory CD4+ T cells from PBMCs. Subset in this sample: CD45RA-negative fraction. The CDR3 loop reads CASSIVASGDTDTQYF. CDR3 in DNA: TGTGCCAGTAGTATCGTAGCTAGCGGAGACACAGATACGCAGTATTTT. Supplemented by reference TRBV19 and TRBJ2-3, the full variable domain reads DGGITQSPKYLFRKEGQNVTLSCEQNLNHDAMYWYRQDPGQGLRLIYYSQIVNDFQKGDIAEGYSVSREKKESFPLTVTSAQKNPTAFYLCASSIVASGDTDTQYFGPGTRLTVL.